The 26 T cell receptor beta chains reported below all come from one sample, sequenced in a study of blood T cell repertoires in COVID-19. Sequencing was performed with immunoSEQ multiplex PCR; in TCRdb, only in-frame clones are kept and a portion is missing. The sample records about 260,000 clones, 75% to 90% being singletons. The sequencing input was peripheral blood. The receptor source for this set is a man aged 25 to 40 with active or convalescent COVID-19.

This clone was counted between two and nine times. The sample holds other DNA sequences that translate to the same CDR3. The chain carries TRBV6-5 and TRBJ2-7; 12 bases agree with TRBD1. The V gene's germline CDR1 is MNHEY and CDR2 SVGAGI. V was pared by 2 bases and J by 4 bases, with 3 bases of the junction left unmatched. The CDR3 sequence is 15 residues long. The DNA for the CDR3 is TGTGCCAGCAGTTACAGGGGACAGGGGGCTTACGAGCAGTACTTC. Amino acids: CASSYRGQGAYEQYF.

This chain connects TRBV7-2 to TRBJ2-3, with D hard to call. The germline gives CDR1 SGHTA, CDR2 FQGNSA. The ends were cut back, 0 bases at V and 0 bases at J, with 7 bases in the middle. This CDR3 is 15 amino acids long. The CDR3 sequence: CASSLALVSTDTQYF. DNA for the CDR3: TGTGCCAGCAGCTTAGCTCTCGTTAGCACAGATACGCAGTATTTT.

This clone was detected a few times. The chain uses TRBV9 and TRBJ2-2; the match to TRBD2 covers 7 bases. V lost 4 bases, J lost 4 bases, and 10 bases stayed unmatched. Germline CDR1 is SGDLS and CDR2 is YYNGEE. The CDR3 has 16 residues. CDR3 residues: CASSLGTRGGTGELFF. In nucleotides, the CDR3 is TGTGCCAGCAGCCTCGGGACCCGCGGGGGCACCGGGGAGCTGTTTTTT.

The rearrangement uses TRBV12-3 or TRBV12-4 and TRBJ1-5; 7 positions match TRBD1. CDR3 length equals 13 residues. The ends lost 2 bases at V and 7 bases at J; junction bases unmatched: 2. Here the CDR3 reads CASSLTGAQPQHF. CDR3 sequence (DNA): TGTGCCAGCAGTTTAACAGGGGCGCAGCCCCAGCATTTT.

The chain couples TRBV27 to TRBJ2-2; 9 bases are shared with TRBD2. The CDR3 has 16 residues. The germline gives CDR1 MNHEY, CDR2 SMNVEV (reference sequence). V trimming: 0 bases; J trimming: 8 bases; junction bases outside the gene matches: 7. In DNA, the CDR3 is TGTGCCAGCAGTTTATCCGGCCTAGCGGGGTGGGGGGAGCTGTTTTTT. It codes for CASSLSGLAGWGELFF.

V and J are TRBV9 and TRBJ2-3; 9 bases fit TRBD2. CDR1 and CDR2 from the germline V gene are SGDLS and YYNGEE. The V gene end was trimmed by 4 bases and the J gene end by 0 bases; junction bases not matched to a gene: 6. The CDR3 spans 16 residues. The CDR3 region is CASSLRLAASTDTQYF. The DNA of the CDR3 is TGTGCCAGCAGCCTGAGACTAGCGGCGAGCACAGATACGCAGTATTTT.

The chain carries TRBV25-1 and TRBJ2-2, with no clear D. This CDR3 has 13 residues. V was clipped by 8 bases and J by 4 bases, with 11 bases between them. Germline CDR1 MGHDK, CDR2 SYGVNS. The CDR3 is CASLNSGTGELFF. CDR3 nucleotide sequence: TGTGCCAGCCTCAATAGTGGCACCGGGGAGCTGTTTTTT.

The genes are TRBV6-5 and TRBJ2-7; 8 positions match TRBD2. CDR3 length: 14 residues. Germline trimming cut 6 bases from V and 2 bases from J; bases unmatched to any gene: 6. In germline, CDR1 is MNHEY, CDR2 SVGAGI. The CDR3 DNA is TGTGCCAGCAGAACGGGGGGGGAAGCCTACGAGCAGTACTTC. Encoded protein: CASRTGGEAYEQYF.

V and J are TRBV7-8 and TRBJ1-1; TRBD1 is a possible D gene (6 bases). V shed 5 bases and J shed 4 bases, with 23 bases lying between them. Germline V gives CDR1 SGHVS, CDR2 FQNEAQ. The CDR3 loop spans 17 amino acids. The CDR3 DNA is TGTGCCAGCAGCCGCGGACAGCCCGTACTCCTGAGCACTGAAGCTTTCTTT. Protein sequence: CASSRGQPVLLSTEAFF.

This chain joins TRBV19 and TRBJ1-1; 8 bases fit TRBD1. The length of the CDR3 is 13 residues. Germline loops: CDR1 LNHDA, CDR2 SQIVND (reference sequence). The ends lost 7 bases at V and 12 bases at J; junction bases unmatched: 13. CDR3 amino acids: CASTLTGTGWPFF. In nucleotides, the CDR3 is TGTGCCAGTACCTTAACCGGGACAGGTTGGCCTTTCTTT.

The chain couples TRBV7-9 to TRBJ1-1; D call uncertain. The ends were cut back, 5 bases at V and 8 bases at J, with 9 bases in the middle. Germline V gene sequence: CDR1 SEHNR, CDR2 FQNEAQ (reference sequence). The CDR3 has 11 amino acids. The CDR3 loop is CASSTRGEAFF. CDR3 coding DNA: TGTGCCAGCAGCACCCGAGGAGAAGCTTTCTTT.

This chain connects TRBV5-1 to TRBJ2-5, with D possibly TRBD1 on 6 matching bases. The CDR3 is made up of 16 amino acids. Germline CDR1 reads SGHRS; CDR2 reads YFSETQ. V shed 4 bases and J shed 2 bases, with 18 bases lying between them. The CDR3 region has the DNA TGCGCCAGCAGCCCCACACAGGGTGGTAGGCAAGAGACCCAGTACTTC. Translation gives CASSPTQGGRQETQYF.

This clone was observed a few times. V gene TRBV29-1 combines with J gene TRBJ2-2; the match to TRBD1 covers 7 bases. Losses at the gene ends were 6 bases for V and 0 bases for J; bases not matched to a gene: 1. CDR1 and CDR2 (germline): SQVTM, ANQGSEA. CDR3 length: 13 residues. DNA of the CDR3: TGCAGCGTGGACAGGACGAACACCGGGGAGCTGTTTTTT. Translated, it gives CSVDRTNTGELFF.

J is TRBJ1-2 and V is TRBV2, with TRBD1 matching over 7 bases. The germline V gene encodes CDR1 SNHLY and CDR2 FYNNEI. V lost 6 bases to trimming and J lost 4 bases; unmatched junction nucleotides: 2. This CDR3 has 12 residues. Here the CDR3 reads CASRGQSYGYTF. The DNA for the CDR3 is TGTGCCAGCAGGGGACAGAGCTATGGCTACACCTTC.

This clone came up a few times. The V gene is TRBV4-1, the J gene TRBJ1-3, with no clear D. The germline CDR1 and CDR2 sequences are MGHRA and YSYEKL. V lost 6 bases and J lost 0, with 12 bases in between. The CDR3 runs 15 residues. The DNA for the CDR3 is TGCGCCAGCAGGACCGGGTCTCACTCTGGAAACACCATATATTTT. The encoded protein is CASRTGSHSGNTIYF.

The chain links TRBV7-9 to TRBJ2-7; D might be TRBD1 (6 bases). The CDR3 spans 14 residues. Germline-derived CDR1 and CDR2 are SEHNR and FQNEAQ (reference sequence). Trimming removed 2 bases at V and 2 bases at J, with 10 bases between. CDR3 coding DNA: TGTGCCAGCAGCTTACCAACAGGGCCCTACGAGCAGTACTTC. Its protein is CASSLPTGPYEQYF.

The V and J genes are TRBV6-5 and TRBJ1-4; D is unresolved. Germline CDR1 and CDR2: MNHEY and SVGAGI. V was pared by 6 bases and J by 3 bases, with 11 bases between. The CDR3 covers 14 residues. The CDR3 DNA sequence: TGTGCCAGCAGGGACTGGGAGGCTAATGAAAAACTGTTTTTT. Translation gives CASRDWEANEKLFF.

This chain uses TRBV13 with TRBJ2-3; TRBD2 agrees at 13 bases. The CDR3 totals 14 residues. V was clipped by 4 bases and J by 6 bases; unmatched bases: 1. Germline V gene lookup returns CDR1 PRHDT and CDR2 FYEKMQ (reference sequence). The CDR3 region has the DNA TGTGCCAGCAGCTCGGGACTAGCGGGGGATACGCAGTATTTT. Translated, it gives CASSSGLAGDTQYF.

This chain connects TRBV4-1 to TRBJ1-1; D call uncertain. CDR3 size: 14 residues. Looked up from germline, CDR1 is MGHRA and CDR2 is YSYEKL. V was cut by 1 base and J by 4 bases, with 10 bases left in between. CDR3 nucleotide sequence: TGCGCCAGCAGCCAAGGACATTTGGGCACTGAAGCTTTCTTT. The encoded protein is CASSQGHLGTEAFF.

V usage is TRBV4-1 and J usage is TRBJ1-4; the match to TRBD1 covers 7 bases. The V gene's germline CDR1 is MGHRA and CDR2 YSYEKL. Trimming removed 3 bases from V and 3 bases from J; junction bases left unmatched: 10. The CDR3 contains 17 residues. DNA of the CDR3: TGCGCCAGCAGCCATTCCTCCCAGGGGGTCCCTAATGAAAAACTGTTTTTT. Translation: CASSHSSQGVPNEKLFF.

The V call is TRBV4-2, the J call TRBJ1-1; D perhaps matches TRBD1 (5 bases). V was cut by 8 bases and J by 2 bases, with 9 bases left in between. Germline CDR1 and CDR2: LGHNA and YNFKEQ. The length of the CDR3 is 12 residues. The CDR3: CASLGLNTEAFF. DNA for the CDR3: TGTGCCAGCTTGGGGCTCAACACTGAAGCTTTCTTT.

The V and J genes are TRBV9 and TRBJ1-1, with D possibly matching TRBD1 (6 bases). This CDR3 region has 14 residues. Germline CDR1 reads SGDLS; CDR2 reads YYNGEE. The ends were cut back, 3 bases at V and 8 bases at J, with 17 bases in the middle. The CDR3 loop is CASSATGLMGEAFF. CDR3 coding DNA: TGTGCCAGCAGCGCGACAGGTCTTATGGGGGAAGCTTTCTTT.

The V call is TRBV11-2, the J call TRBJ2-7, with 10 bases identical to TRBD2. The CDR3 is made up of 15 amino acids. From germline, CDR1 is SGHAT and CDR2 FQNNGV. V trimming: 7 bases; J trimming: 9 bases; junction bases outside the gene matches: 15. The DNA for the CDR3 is TGTGCCAGCAACCCCCTAGCGGGGGACCCTACGAGGCAGTACTTC. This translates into CASNPLAGDPTRQYF.

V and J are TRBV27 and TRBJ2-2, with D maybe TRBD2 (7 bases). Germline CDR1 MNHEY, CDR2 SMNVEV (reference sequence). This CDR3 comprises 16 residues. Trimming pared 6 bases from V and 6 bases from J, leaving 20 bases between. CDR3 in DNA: TGTGCCAGCAGCCAAACGTCGGGGGGCCTTCCCGGGGAGCTGTTTTTT. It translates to CASSQTSGGLPGELFF.

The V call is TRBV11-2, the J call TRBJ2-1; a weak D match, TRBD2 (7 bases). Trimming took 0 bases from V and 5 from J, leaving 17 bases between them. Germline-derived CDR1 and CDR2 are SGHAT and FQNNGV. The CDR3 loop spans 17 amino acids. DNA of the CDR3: TGTGCCAGCAGCTTAGAGGCGGGGGCTTTATACGACAATGAGCAGTTCTTC. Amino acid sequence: CASSLEAGALYDNEQFF. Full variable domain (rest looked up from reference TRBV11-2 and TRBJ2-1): EAGVAQSPRYKIIEKRQSVAFWCNPISGHATLYWYQQILGQGPKLLIQFQNNGVVDDSQLPKDRFSAERLKGVDSTLKIQPAKLEDSAVYLCASSLEAGALYDNEQFFGPGTRLTVL.

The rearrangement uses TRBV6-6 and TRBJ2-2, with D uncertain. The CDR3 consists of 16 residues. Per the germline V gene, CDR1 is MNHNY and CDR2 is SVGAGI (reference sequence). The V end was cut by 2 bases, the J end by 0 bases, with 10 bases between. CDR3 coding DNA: TGTGCCAGCAGTTACGGTTCCAGTTCGAACACCGGGGAGCTGTTTTTT. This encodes CASSYGSSSNTGELFF.